A single sample gave rise to the 16 T cell receptor beta chains below, sequenced in a study of cytomegalovirus exposure and HLA in healthy donors. Use of 60 Vbeta and 13 Jbeta primers characterized the PCR. The table came from immunoSEQ multiplex PCR; TCRdb's copy has only in-frame clones and leaves some out. Counted here are fewer than 250,000 clones, about three quarters occurring once; the ten biggest clones make up 1.5% to 2%. Sample: PBMCs. These TCRs come from a man between 18 and 29 years old in good health and CMV-seronegative.

This chain joins TRBV19 and TRBJ1-2, with 9 positions matching TRBD1. Germline V lookup: CDR1 LNHDA, CDR2 SQIVND (reference sequence). The ends lost 3 bases at V and 8 bases at J; junction bases unmatched: 7. This CDR3 contains 14 residues. CDR3 amino acids: CASSIGTGIGGYTF. The CDR3, as DNA: TGTGCCAGTAGTATCGGGACAGGGATAGGGGGCTACACCTTC.

A note on this clone: One end of the junction fails to match germline, which may point to a read error. CDR3 protein: CASSTAPGVEQYF. The CDR3 DNA is TGTGCTAGCAGCACCGCGCCGGGGGTCGAGCAGTACTTC. The chain has TRBV7-7 and TRBJ2-7; maybe TRBD2 (6 bases). CDR3 length: 13 residues. Per the germline V gene, CDR1 is SSHAT and CDR2 is FNYEAQ (reference sequence).

The V call is TRBV7-9, the J call TRBJ2-2; D gene unclear. The CDR3 totals 13 residues. CDR1 and CDR2 (germline): SEHNR, FQNEAQ (reference sequence). Trimming removed 5 bases at V and 4 bases at J, with 8 bases between. The CDR3 sequence: CASSPDSTGELFF. In nucleotides, the CDR3 is TGTGCCAGCAGCCCAGACTCCACCGGGGAGCTGTTTTTT.

This sequence joins TRBV6-5 and TRBJ2-5, with 8 bases matching TRBD1. The J call may not be correct, given that the DNA end is closer to TRBJ2-7. The CDR3 runs to 14 residues. In germline, CDR1 is MNHEY, CDR2 SVGAGI. The CDR3 bases are TGTGCCAGCAGTTATCAGGGGGCTTCCTACGAGCAGTACTTC. Its protein product is CASSYQGASYEQYF.

The rearrangement uses TRBV29-1 and TRBJ1-2; 7 bases are a match to TRBD1. This CDR3 contains 14 residues. Germline V gene lookup returns CDR1 SQVTM and CDR2 ANQGSEA. V trimming: 4 bases; J trimming: 4 bases; junction bases outside the gene matches: 9. CDR3 DNA sequence: TGCAGCGTTGGGGGGACAGACAACCTCTATGGCTACACCTTC. It translates to CSVGGTDNLYGYTF.

Comment on this clone: Additional DNA sequences in this sample encode the identical CDR3. Here the CDR3 reads CSARQGGGYTF. The CDR3 DNA reads as TGCAGTGCTCGTCAGGGTGGTGGCTACACCTTC. The J gene is TRBJ1-2, the V gene TRBV20-1; D may be TRBD1 (5 bases). The V end was cut by 5 bases, the J end by 7 bases, with 11 bases between. From germline, CDR1 is DFQATT and CDR2 SNEGSKA (reference sequence). CDR3 length equals 11 residues.

The chain carries TRBV2 and TRBJ1-2; 7 bases are a match to TRBD1. Per germline, CDR1 SNHLY and CDR2 FYNNEI. V lost 4 bases, J lost 8 bases, and 4 bases stayed unmatched. The CDR3 is made up of 12 amino acids. CDR3 sequence: CASSVQGTGYTF. CDR3 sequence (DNA): TGTGCCAGCAGTGTACAGGGGACCGGCTACACCTTC.

In its sample, this clone was seen a few times. V is TRBV21-1 and J is TRBJ2-1; TRBD2 reflects the table's D call only, with no check against the DNA. TRBV21-1 is tagged as a pseudogene. The CDR3 totals 16 residues. CDR3 nucleotides: TGTGCCAGCAGCAAAATGGGGACTAGCGGGAGTTGTGAGCAGTTCTTC. Protein sequence: CASSKMGTSGSCEQFF.

A single count supports this clone. The CDR3 nucleotides are TGCAGCGTTGACCGGGGGAGAGAGACCCAGTACTTC. Translating it yields CSVDRGRETQYF. The rearrangement uses TRBV29-1 and TRBJ2-5; D perhaps matches TRBD2 (6 bases). V lost 3 bases to trimming and J lost 4 bases, with 9 bases between them. This CDR3 spans 12 amino acids. Per the germline V gene, CDR1 is SQVTM and CDR2 is ANQGSEA.

This clone was counted a single time. The genes are TRBV2 and TRBJ1-2; D is uncertain. Germline-derived CDR1 and CDR2 are SNHLY and FYNNEI. V gave up 1 base and J gave up 7 bases, with 10 bases separating them. CDR3 length: 13 amino acids. CDR3 residues: CASSEGPRGGYTF. The DNA of the CDR3 is TGTGCCAGCAGTGAAGGGCCCCGGGGTGGCTACACCTTC.

The chain links TRBV18 to TRBJ2-1; 12 nucleotides align to TRBD2. The CDR3 runs 18 residues. Trimming took 1 base from V and 4 from J; bases not matched to a gene: 8. Looked up from germline, CDR1 is KGHSH and CDR2 is LQKENI. The CDR3 coding sequence is TGTGCCAGCTCACCACTCTCGACCGGGACTAGCGGGTACAATGAGCAGTTCTTC. This translates into CASSPLSTGTSGYNEQFF.

The chain has TRBV28 and TRBJ2-3; no reliable D call. V dropped 8 bases and J dropped 3 bases, with 9 bases sitting between them. Per germline, CDR1 MDHEN and CDR2 SYDVKM. The CDR3 spans 12 residues. The CDR3 region is CASGALTDTQYF. In DNA form, the CDR3 reads TGTGCCAGCGGAGCCCTGACAGATACGCAGTATTTT.

The chain recombines TRBV5-1 with TRBJ2-3; 8 nucleotides align to TRBD2. Germline V CDR1 and CDR2: SGHRS, YFSETQ. The CDR3 covers 15 residues. V gave up 1 base and J gave up 0 bases; unmatched junction bases: 1. CDR3 protein: CASSLTSGSTDTQYF. CDR3 DNA: TGCGCCAGCAGCTTGACTAGCGGAAGCACAGATACGCAGTATTTT.

The V gene is TRBV7-3, the J gene TRBJ1-4; 8 nucleotides agree with TRBD1. Germline CDR1 SGHTA, CDR2 FQGTGA. Trimming at V came to 10 bases and at J to 7 bases, leaving 11 bases not matched to a gene. The CDR3 has 14 amino acids. The DNA of the CDR3 is TGTGCCAAAACCCCCGGGACAGGTATTGAAAAACTGTTTTTT. Translation gives CAKTPGTGIEKLFF.

The CDR3 sequence: CASSGLAGAYEQYF. DNA for the CDR3: TGCGCCAGCAGTGGCCTAGCGGGAGCATACGAGCAGTACTTC. The rearrangement links TRBV10-2 to TRBJ2-7; 10 nucleotides align to TRBD2. In germline, CDR1 is WSHSY, CDR2 SAAADI. The CDR3 totals 14 residues. Unmatched junction bases numbered 4, after V lost 4 bases and J lost 4 bases.

J is TRBJ1-5 and V is TRBV2; 9 bases align to TRBD1. The CDR3 sequence is 15 residues long. V lost 4 bases to trimming and J lost 5 bases; unmatched junction nucleotides: 6. Germline assignment: CDR1 SNHLY and CDR2 FYNNEI. CDR3 residues: CASSALTGGDQPQHF. The CDR3 bases are TGTGCCAGCAGTGCCCTAACAGGGGGCGATCAGCCCCAGCATTTT.